The 3 T cell receptor beta chains listed next were all sequenced from one sample in a study of T cell repertoires in aging, cancer and after chemotherapy. TRB rearrangements spanning V, D and J were amplified using mixed TRB-A/B primers. TCRdb called the multiplex PCR reads again in MiXCR, with one record for every CDR3 protein. The sample includes over a thousand distinct CDR3 sequences, around 28% of them seen just once. TCR beta rearrangements were amplified from peripheral blood genomic DNA. Source material: blood. Every receptor here comes from a human donor with a solid tumor.

The sample holds a few counts of this clonotype. V is TRBV30 and J is TRBJ1-2, with TRBD1 matching 8 bases. CDR1 and CDR2 (germline): GTSNPN, SVGIG (reference sequence). The CDR3 length is 14 residues. Losses at the gene ends were 1 base for V and 0 bases for J; bases not matched to a gene: 1. The CDR3 protein is CAWSDRGSNYGYTF. The CDR3 DNA sequence: TGTGCCTGGAGTGACAGGGGGTCTAACTATGGCTACACCTTC.

To note about this clonotype: Relative to the germline gene, one junction end is altered; a read error may explain this. The V gene is TRBV19, the J gene TRBJ2-1, with D unresolved. Per germline, CDR1 LNHDA and CDR2 SQIVND (reference sequence). CDR3 length equals 13 residues. CDR3 region: CASSSNSYNEHFF. The CDR3 coding sequence is TGTGCCAGTAGTTCCAATTCCTACAATGAGCATTTCTTC.

The V call is TRBV12-3 or TRBV12-4, the J call TRBJ1-1; D is ambiguous. The V gene lost 2 bases and the J gene lost 3 bases, with 10 bases spanning the gap. The CDR3 covers 14 residues. The CDR3 DNA is TGTGCCAGCAGTTTATATTCCGGGGACACTGAAGCTTTCTTT. Protein product: CASSLYSGDTEAFF.